This T cell receptor (beta chain) was recorded in a study of blood T cell repertoires in COVID-19. This clone appeared a few times. The CDR3 is 15 amino acids. Losses at the gene ends were 6 bases for V and 7 bases for J; bases not matched to a gene: 12. Germline V gene lookup returns CDR1 SQVTM and CDR2 ANQGSEA. The study assigned cohorts using participant-reported clinical history. Measured with immunoSEQ multiplex PCR; TCRdb has only the in-frame clones, and not every one. Of 200,000 to 250,000 clones in the sample, over 80% were seen once. The gene calls are TRBV29-1 and TRBJ1-1; 12 positions agree with TRBD1. The specimen sequenced was PBMCs or T cells enriched from blood (not recorded which). The TCR comes from a woman aged 40 to 50 who had recovered from COVID-19. CDR3 sequence reads: CSVHGTGGLGREAFF. The CDR3 DNA reads as TGCAGCGTCCACGGGACAGGGGGCTTAGGACGTGAAGCTTTCTTT.